This T cell receptor beta chain was sequenced for a study of T-cell reconstitution after alpha-beta-depleted transplantation in children. Construction of the TCRbeta library involved unique molecular identifiers. In TCRdb, the PCR reads were re-called with MiXCR into one record per CDR3 protein. The sample holds around 450,000 distinct CDR3 sequences, over 9.5% seen once. Study-level results: The authors attributed T-cell counts and diversity one year after transplant mostly to newly produced T cells.

Looked up from germline, CDR1 is DFQATT and CDR2 is SNEGSKA (reference sequence). V was shortened by 6 bases and J by 7 bases, with 16 bases between the two germline ends. The CDR3 is 13 amino acids. Turning to this clonotype: Its antigen is unknown.

The gene calls are TRBV20-1 and TRBJ2-1; D call uncertain. The sequenced sample was PBMCs, obtained before TCRalphabeta/CD19-depleted stem cell transplant. This sequence was found in a child aged 2-9 years with inherited bone marrow failure, due to receive a stem cell transplant. The CDR3 nucleotides are TGCAGTGCCTCTATGGGATCGTGGAATGAGCAGTTCTTC. Protein product: CSASMGSWNEQFF.